This T cell receptor beta chain was observed in a study of blood T cell repertoires in COVID-19. Across the whole study: Samples came from the United States, Italy and Spain, spanning acute and convalescent COVID-19. In each case, the material was cDNA or gDNA derived from T cells, B-cell-depleted T cells, or PBMCs.

Germline V CDR1 and CDR2: SGDLS, YYNGEE. After removal of 1 base from V and 2 bases from J, the junction contained 5 bases not matched to a gene. This CDR3 has 15 amino acids. Original handling: It was from reference gene primer amplification that nucleated cell counts were estimated. Profiled with immunoSEQ multiplex PCR; TCRdb holds only in-frame clones, not every one. The V and J calls and clone size come from that table; D and trimming were worked out from the DNA. The data hold 100,000 to 150,000 clones, with around 84% observed a single time. Individuals aged roughly 18 to 95 years were recruited from about two dozen US areas.

Sequenced sample: PBMCs or T cells enriched from blood (not recorded which). The chain has TRBV9 and TRBJ2-7; 8 bases are shared with TRBD1. The source is a man aged 40-55 years with acute COVID-19. Written as DNA, the CDR3 is TGTGCCAGCAGCGTAAGGGGACAGGATACCTACGAGCAGTACTTC. The encoded protein is CASSVRGQDTYEQYF.